A selection of T cell receptor beta chains follows, all from one sample in a study of CD8 T cells in ankylosing spondylitis. Each CDR3 protein is one row after TCRdb ran MiXCR on the 5' RACE reads. Found here are approximately 540,000 distinct CDR3 sequences, 10% to 15% of them singletons; the top ten hold 6.5% to 7%. The sequencing input was blood, either unsorted or a sorted T cell fraction (not recorded which). These TCRs come from a male donor with ankylosing spondylitis. The conserved cysteine and the conserved F or W are not part of the CDR3 here. The order of the fields is CDR3 length, V gene, CDR3 protein.

12 | TRBV5-1 | ASSSSRGPYGYT
15 | TRBV5-1 | ASSFNLAGGRSNEQF
13 | TRBV12-3/TRBV12-4 | ASRTSGTGINEQF
14 | TRBV5-1 | ASSPEAGALYNEQF
12 | TRBV12-3/TRBV12-4 | ASAQGGEDTEAF
13 | TRBV15 | ATSRDRGVGEKLF
12 | TRBV12-3/TRBV12-4 | ASLGTAPKETQY
11 | TRBV5-1 | ASSTGDETEAF
12 | TRBV4-1 | ASTLGTANYGYT
14 | TRBV5-1 | ASSMLGGKEGAEAF
13 | TRBV5-5 | ASSLIEGLNTEAF
11 | TRBV5-6 | ASTRRANTEAF
13 | TRBV6-1 | ASKGGAINTGELF
8 | TRBV2 | ANGPRTQY
9 | TRBV2 | ASSETGTQY
10 | TRBV2 | ASMGQASPLH
13 | TRBV7-9 | ASSLAGSVNTEAF
17 | TRBV3-1 | ASSQDGVGRGLLLNEQF
11 | TRBV5-1 | ASSLGPGNIQY
11 | TRBV15 | ALGTGSTDTQY
14 | TRBV7-2 | ASSTGLAGGGGTQY
13 | TRBV20-1 | SASTGSGAGQPQH